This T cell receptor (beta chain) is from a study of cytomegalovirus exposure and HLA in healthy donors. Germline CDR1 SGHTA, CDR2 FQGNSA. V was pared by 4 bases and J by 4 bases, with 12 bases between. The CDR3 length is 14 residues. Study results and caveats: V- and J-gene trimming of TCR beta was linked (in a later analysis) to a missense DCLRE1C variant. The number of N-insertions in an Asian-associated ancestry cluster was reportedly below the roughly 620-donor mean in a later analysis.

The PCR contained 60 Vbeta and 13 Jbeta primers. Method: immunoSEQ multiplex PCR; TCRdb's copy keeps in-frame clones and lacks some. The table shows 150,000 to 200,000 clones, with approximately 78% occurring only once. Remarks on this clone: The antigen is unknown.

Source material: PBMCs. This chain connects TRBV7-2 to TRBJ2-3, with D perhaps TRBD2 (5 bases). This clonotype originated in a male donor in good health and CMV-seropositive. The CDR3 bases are TGTGCCAGCAGCTCCTTAGAGGGAGCAGATACGCAGTATTTT. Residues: CASSSLEGADTQYF.